This passage covers 12 T cell receptor beta chains from one sample sequenced in a study of blood T cell repertoires in COVID-19. Method: immunoSEQ multiplex PCR; TCRdb's copy keeps in-frame clones and lacks some. The sample carries more than 95,000 clones, 75% to 95% recorded once. Sequencing used peripheral blood. All receptors derive from a man aged 60 to 69 with acute or convalescent COVID-19.

The chain couples TRBV27 to TRBJ1-2; D is perhaps TRBD1 (6 bases). The germline V and J ends were trimmed by 6 bases and 3 bases, with 17 bases remaining between them. There are 15 residues in the CDR3. CDR1 is MNHEY and CDR2 is SMNVEV in the germline V gene (reference sequence). This CDR3 reads CASRDPTRGHYGYTF. The CDR3 DNA sequence: TGTGCCAGCAGGGACCCGACCAGGGGACACTATGGCTACACCTTC.

The chain employs TRBV19 and TRBJ1-2, with D hard to call. Germline loops: CDR1 LNHDA, CDR2 SQIVND (reference sequence). Trimming shortened V by 5 bases and J by 0 bases, and 16 bases separated the two germline ends. The CDR3 runs 16 residues. Here the CDR3 reads CASSLGWAVANYGYTF. CDR3 DNA sequence: TGTGCCAGTAGTCTCGGCTGGGCAGTAGCTAACTATGGCTACACCTTC.

The chain is built from TRBV7-9 and TRBJ1-1; TRBD1 agrees at 8 bases. CDR1 and CDR2 from the germline V gene are SEHNR and FQNEAQ (reference sequence). The CDR3 contains 15 residues. V lost 0 bases and J lost 5; bases outside the gene matches: 5. The DNA for the CDR3 is TGTGCCAGCAGCTTAGCCCGGACAGGGAGGACTGAAGCTTTCTTT. Protein product: CASSLARTGRTEAFF.

The CDR3 coding sequence is TGTGCCAGCAGTCCGGGACAGGGGGCTGAGAGCAATCAGCCCCAGCATTTT. Translating it yields CASSPGQGAESNQPQHF. The chain couples TRBV9 to TRBJ1-5; 12 bases map to TRBD1. Germline-derived CDR1 and CDR2 are SGDLS and YYNGEE. V lost 5 bases and J lost 1; bases outside the gene matches: 7. This CDR3 spans 17 amino acids.

This rearrangement joins TRBV13 to TRBJ2-5, with 10 nucleotides matching TRBD2. V lost 8 bases to trimming and J lost 0 bases; unmatched junction nucleotides: 6. The length of the CDR3 is 15 residues. The germline V gene has CDR1 PRHDT and CDR2 FYEKMQ (reference sequence). DNA of the CDR3: TGTGCCAGCTCCGATAGCGGGGGGTACCAAGAGACCCAGTACTTC. Protein product: CASSDSGGYQETQYF.

The chain uses TRBV20-1 and TRBJ1-2; D might be TRBD1 (5 bases). Per the germline V gene, CDR1 is DFQATT and CDR2 is SNEGSKA (reference sequence). The CDR3 contains 11 residues. The CDR3 here is CRTGRTDGYTF. In nucleotides, the CDR3 is TGCAGAACAGGTAGAACCGATGGCTACACCTTC.

The gene calls are TRBV3-1 (or the pseudogene TRBV3-2) and TRBJ1-2; D perhaps matches TRBD1 (5 bases). Germline CDR1 is LGHDT and CDR2 is YNNKEL (reference sequence). The CDR3 is made up of 13 amino acids. V was trimmed by 5 bases and J by 4 bases, leaving 11 bases between them. Here the CDR3 DNA reads TGTGCCAGCAGCAACGACAGAGGCTATGGCTACACCTTC. Its protein is CASSNDRGYGYTF.

The chain carries TRBV7-2 and TRBJ1-2, with a tentative D call TRBD1 (6 bases). V shed 2 bases and J shed 8 bases, with 18 bases lying between them. Germline V gene lookup returns CDR1 SGHTA and CDR2 FQGNSA. The CDR3 has 15 amino acids. CDR3 in amino acids: CASSLSGQGIGGYTF. The CDR3 DNA reads as TGTGCCAGCAGCTTAAGCGGTCAGGGGATAGGAGGCTACACCTTC.

The chain joins TRBV19 to TRBJ1-2, with D maybe TRBD1 (6 bases). The CDR3 sequence is 13 residues long. The germline V gene has CDR1 LNHDA and CDR2 SQIVND (reference sequence). The V end was cut by 5 bases, the J end by 4 bases, with 11 bases between. CDR3 in amino acids: CASSPGQSYGYTF. The CDR3 DNA sequence: TGTGCCAGTAGTCCAGGACAGAGCTATGGCTACACCTTC.

The V and J genes are TRBV2 and TRBJ2-7; D not certain. The CDR3 totals 13 residues. Between the trimmed V and J ends, which lost 7 bases and 3 bases, there was a span of 13 bases. The germline V gene encodes CDR1 SNHLY and CDR2 FYNNEI. CDR3 sequence (DNA): TGTGCCAGCACTAGTCCAGTAGACTACGAGCAGTACTTC. It specifies CASTSPVDYEQYF.

V and J are TRBV5-4 and TRBJ1-3; D gene uncertain. Germline V lookup: CDR1 SGHNT, CDR2 YYREEE (reference sequence). The CDR3 extends over 13 amino acids. V was shortened by 3 bases and J by 4 bases, with 8 bases between the two germline ends. The CDR3 sequence: CASSSHGGNTIYF. In DNA form, the CDR3 reads TGTGCCAGCAGCTCCCACGGGGGAAACACCATATATTTT.

This clone was detected only once. The chain couples TRBV11-3 to TRBJ2-7; TRBD2 agrees at 7 bases. With V trimmed by 0 bases and J by 2 bases, 16 bases remained unmatched. This CDR3 region has 19 residues. Germline V gene lookup returns CDR1 SGHNT and CDR2 YENEEA. The CDR3 protein is CASSLDGGVLQWVAYEQYV. CDR3 DNA sequence: TGTGCCAGCAGCTTAGATGGGGGGGTTCTACAGTGGGTAGCCTACGAGCAGTACGTC.